The next 9 T cell receptor beta chains were all read from a single sample in a study of T cell responses to AZD1222 COVID-19 vaccine. Repertoires were generated with immunoSEQ multiplex PCR, while TCRdb's copy carries only in-frame clones and drops some. The table shows 80,000 or so clones, with approximately 90% occurring only once. The sample was peripheral blood, taken on day 0 of AZD1222 vaccination. These receptors came from an adult in good health.

The chain is built from TRBV4-3 and TRBJ1-1; no reliable D call. This CDR3 region has 14 residues. Per the germline V gene, CDR1 is LGHNA and CDR2 is YSLEER. The V gene lost 2 bases and the J gene lost 4 bases, with 11 bases spanning the gap. The CDR3 region is CASSQYGSPTEAFF. The CDR3 DNA follows: TGCGCCAGCAGCCAATACGGGTCTCCCACTGAAGCTTTCTTT.

This clone was detected a few times. The chain couples TRBV6-2 or TRBV6-3 to TRBJ2-7, with TRBD2 matching 7 bases. The CDR3 has 15 residues. The V gene's germline CDR1 is MNHEY and CDR2 SVGEGT. Germline trimming cut 6 bases from V and 2 bases from J; bases unmatched to any gene: 10. The CDR3 region has the DNA TGTGCCAGCAGCGGAGGTGGCGGGGGAACCTACGAGCAGTACTTC. Encoded protein: CASSGGGGGTYEQYF.

Remarks on this clone: Being one base from a much bigger clone, this may be a read error. The rearrangement uses TRBV29-1 and TRBJ2-3, with D unresolved. This CDR3 comprises 11 residues. CDR1 SQVTM and CDR2 ANQGSEA come from the germline V gene. V gave up 4 bases and J gave up 2 bases, with 4 bases separating them. CDR3 sequence (DNA): TGCAGCGTTGGGGACACAGATACGCAGTATTTT. It yields the protein CSVGDTDTQYF.

V gene TRBV29-1 combines with J gene TRBJ1-2; D ambiguous. The CDR3 has 13 residues. V lost 5 bases, J lost 4 bases, and 14 bases lay in between. Germline V gene sequence: CDR1 SQVTM, CDR2 ANQGSEA. In DNA form, the CDR3 reads TGCAGCGTTCGGGAGGGCAGAGGCTATGGCTACACCTTC. It codes for CSVREGRGYGYTF.

The chain combines TRBV7-6 with TRBJ2-1, with unresolved D. The CDR3 is made up of 13 amino acids. Per germline, CDR1 SGHVS and CDR2 FNYEAQ. The V gene lost 5 bases and the J gene lost 6 bases, with 11 bases spanning the gap. The DNA for the CDR3 is TGTGCCAGCAGCCCCGCTCAAGGCAATGAGCAGTTCTTC. Translation gives CASSPAQGNEQFF.

This chain links TRBV7-9 with TRBJ2-1; the D gene is possibly TRBD2 (5 bases). The CDR3 runs 15 residues. Trimming shortened V by 5 bases and J by 8 bases, and 19 bases separated the two germline ends. Germline V gives CDR1 SEHNR, CDR2 FQNEAQ (reference sequence). The CDR3 DNA follows: TGTGCCAGCAGCGGCGGTGGCGGGTCGCCCCATGAGCAGTTCTTC. This codes for CASSGGGGSPHEQFF.

CDR3 residues: CASSDQGVGTEAFF. The DNA of the CDR3 is TGTGCCAGCAGCGACCAGGGTGTGGGTACTGAAGCTTTCTTT. This chain connects TRBV11-2 to TRBJ1-1; TRBD1 is a possible D gene (5 bases). V gave up 5 bases and J gave up 5 bases, with 15 bases separating them. The CDR3 is 14 amino acids. Germline V lookup: CDR1 SGHAT, CDR2 FQNNGV.

The rearrangement links TRBV15 to TRBJ2-1; D gene ambiguous. V was clipped by 5 bases and J by 0 bases, with 11 bases between them. The CDR3 extends over 15 amino acids. Germline V gene data show CDR1 as LNHNV and CDR2 as YYDKDF (reference sequence). CDR3 protein: CATSSDRPSYNEQFF. The DNA of the CDR3 is TGTGCCACCAGCTCAGACCGCCCCTCCTACAATGAGCAGTTCTTC.

This rearrangement joins TRBV6-5 to TRBJ1-5; no definite D call. With 7 bases removed from V and 3 bases from J, the gap between germline ends came to 13 bases. Germline CDR1 MNHEY, CDR2 SVGAGI. CDR3 size: 14 residues. The CDR3 coding sequence is TGTGCCAGCATCGGGAGCTTTACCAATCAGCCCCAGCATTTT. Encoded protein: CASIGSFTNQPQHF.